This TCR beta chain stems from a study of T cell responses to AZD1222 COVID-19 vaccine. Study-wide background: Pooled together were second doses at about 4 or about 12 weeks.

Clones were sequenced by immunoSEQ multiplex PCR, and TCRdb holds only the in-frame ones, with some missing. The profile covers over 85,000 clones, with 84% appearing a single time and approximately 17% taken by the ten largest. This CDR3 has 16 residues. Trimming removed 5 bases from V and 4 bases from J; junction bases left unmatched: 13. CDR1 SGHAT and CDR2 FQNNGV come from the germline V gene. The V gene is TRBV11-2, the J gene TRBJ1-1; 7 bases are a match to TRBD1. Specimen: peripheral blood, collected on day 0 of AZD1222 vaccination. The origin of this receptor is an adult in good health. Written as DNA, the CDR3 is TGTGCCAGCAGCGCGACAGGGTTGTTCAGAGGCACTGAAGCTTTCTTT. Its protein product is CASSATGLFRGTEAFF.